Presented here are 20 T cell receptor beta chains from one specimen sequenced in a study of shared clonotypes between healthy human individuals. Measured with immunoSEQ multiplex PCR; TCRdb has only the in-frame clones, and not every one. The sample carries 2 million to 2.5 million clones, approximately 95% recorded once. Material for sequencing was naive CD4+ T cells from PBMCs. Subset meaning: CD45RA+ positively selected. The receptors stem from a man between 18 and 29 years old in good health. Some clones in this sample may be carry-over from other donors' samples.

This sequence joins TRBV11-2 and TRBJ2-5; D is unresolved. V gave up 5 bases and J gave up 2 bases, with 9 bases separating them. CDR1 and CDR2 (germline): SGHAT, FQNNGV. The length of the CDR3 is 13 residues. The CDR3 region is CASSPQVQETQYF. The CDR3 nucleotides are TGTGCCAGCAGCCCACAAGTGCAAGAGACCCAGTACTTC.

As regards this clone: The junction departs from the called germline gene at one end, perhaps through a read error. CDR3 region: CAYDRVGTEALF. CDR3 nucleotides: TGTGCCTACGACAGGGTAGGAACTGAAGCTCTCTTT. V gene TRBV30 combines with J gene TRBJ1-1, with 7 bases matching TRBD1. Germline V gene sequence: CDR1 GTSNPN, CDR2 SVGIG (reference sequence). This CDR3 spans 12 amino acids.

The V gene is TRBV10-2, the J gene TRBJ2-2; 9 bases are a match to TRBD2. Per the germline V gene, CDR1 is WSHSY and CDR2 is SAAADI. The J segment lost 6 bases and the V segment lost 8 bases, leaving 7 bases of the junction unmatched. The CDR3 is 14 amino acids. CDR3 protein: CASQPSGMAGELFF. CDR3 DNA sequence: TGCGCCAGCCAGCCTAGCGGGATGGCCGGGGAGCTGTTTTTT.

The chain recombines TRBV7-5 with TRBJ1-5; the D call TRBD1 from the table was never checked on the DNA. TRBV7-5 is marked as a pseudogene. This CDR3 contains 14 residues. In DNA form, the CDR3 reads TGTGTCAGAAGCTGGACAGGGGGGTTTAGGCCCCAGCATTTT. It translates to CVRSWTGGFRPQHF.

The V and J genes are TRBV2 and TRBJ2-1; 12 bases align to TRBD2. Trimming cost V 5 bases and J 9 bases; bases outside gene matches: 11. CDR3 size: 16 residues. The germline gives CDR1 SNHLY, CDR2 FYNNEI. CDR3: CASSFRRLAGEGEQFF. For the CDR3, the DNA is TGTGCCAGCAGTTTCCGTCGACTAGCGGGAGAGGGTGAGCAGTTCTTC.

The chain recombines TRBV7-2 with TRBJ1-2; possible D gene TRBD1, 6 bases. Germline values: CDR1 SGHTA, CDR2 FQGNSA. With 2 bases removed from V and 6 bases from J, the gap between germline ends came to 10 bases. This CDR3 has 13 residues. CDR3 residues: CASSLSTGNGYTF. The CDR3 bases are TGTGCCAGCAGCTTAAGTACAGGGAATGGCTACACCTTC.

The V gene is TRBV5-1, the J gene TRBJ2-1; TRBD2 might be the D (6 bases). From germline, CDR1 is SGHRS and CDR2 YFSETQ. Trimming took off 5 bases at V and 0 bases at J, with 15 bases between the two ends. This CDR3 contains 16 residues. CDR3 sequence (DNA): TGCGCCAGCAGATCCGGAGGGGCTAGCTCCTACAATGAGCAGTTCTTC. Amino acid sequence: CASRSGGASSYNEQFF.

The CDR3 protein is CASSLTVPNEYGYTF. CDR3 nucleotides: TGTGCCAGCTCACTGACAGTCCCGAACGAATATGGCTACACCTTC. The rearrangement joins TRBV18 to TRBJ1-2; a weak D match, TRBD1 (5 bases). Germline V gene lookup returns CDR1 KGHSH and CDR2 LQKENI. V dropped 4 bases and J dropped 5 bases, with 17 bases sitting between them. The CDR3 runs 15 residues.

This clone was seen more than once but under ten times. The chain employs TRBV9 and TRBJ2-7, with a tentative D call TRBD1 (5 bases). In germline, CDR1 is SGDLS, CDR2 YYNGEE. CDR3 length: 13 amino acids. V gave up 4 bases and J gave up 1 base, with 9 bases separating them. The CDR3 region is CASSPRVSYEQYF. CDR3 DNA: TGTGCCAGCAGCCCCAGGGTGTCCTACGAGCAGTACTTC.

V is TRBV4-1 and J is TRBJ2-1; 10 positions agree with TRBD2. Germline loops: CDR1 MGHRA, CDR2 YSYEKL. CDR3 length equals 18 residues. V lost 1 base and J lost 4; bases outside the gene matches: 10. CDR3 DNA: TGCGCCAGCAGCCAAGTAAGCGGCGTAGCGGGAGGATACAATGAGCAGTTCTTC. Amino acid sequence: CASSQVSGVAGGYNEQFF.

The rearrangement uses TRBV18 and TRBJ2-1, with 13 bases matching TRBD2. CDR3 length: 16 residues. CDR1 and CDR2 from the germline V gene are KGHSH and LQKENI. J gave up 5 bases and V 4 bases, and 5 bases lay outside the gene matches. Here the CDR3 DNA reads TGTGCCAGCTCACGTCGAGGACTAGCGGGGGACAATGAGCAGTTCTTC. Its protein product is CASSRRGLAGDNEQFF.

This clone was detected only a few times. This CDR3 is also generated by other DNA sequences in the sample. This chain uses TRBV18 with TRBJ2-5; no clear D. Germline CDR1 KGHSH, CDR2 LQKENI. This CDR3 region has 10 residues. With 6 bases removed from V and 5 bases from J, the gap between germline ends came to 4 bases. In DNA form, the CDR3 reads TGTGCCAGCTCTGGGGAGACCCAGTACTTC. It yields the protein CASSGETQYF. The full variable domain, its missing parts supplied by reference TRBV18 and TRBJ2-5, is NAGVMQNPRHLVRRRGQEARLRCSPMKGHSHVYWYRQLPEEGLKFMVYLQKENIIDESGMPKERFSAEFPKEGPSILRIQQVVRGDSAAYFCASSGETQYFGPGTRLLVL.

The V gene is TRBV19, the J gene TRBJ1-2; 7 positions match TRBD1. The trim removed 6 bases at V and 0 bases at J, leaving 7 bases unmatched. This CDR3 region has 15 residues. CDR1 and CDR2 (germline): LNHDA, SQIVND (reference sequence). The CDR3 nucleotides read TGTGCCAGTAGCCTCCCAGGGACAGCTAACTATGGCTACACCTTC. Translation: CASSLPGTANYGYTF.

A single count supports this clone. The V gene is TRBV19, the J gene TRBJ1-2; maybe TRBD1 (6 bases). The CDR3 sequence is 12 residues long. Per germline, CDR1 LNHDA and CDR2 SQIVND (reference sequence). V lost 6 bases, J lost 9 bases, and 14 bases lay in between. The CDR3 coding sequence is TGTGCCAGTAGCCCGACAGGATTGCGCTACACCTTC. Protein product: CASSPTGLRYTF.

This clone occurred once. The gene calls are TRBV7-9 and TRBJ2-1; possibly TRBD1 for D (6 bases). CDR1 SEHNR and CDR2 FQNEAQ come from the germline V gene (reference sequence). V lost 2 bases and J lost 9, with 26 bases in between. CDR3 length: 18 amino acids. In nucleotides, the CDR3 is TGTGCCAGCAGCTTAACCGGGACAACGGACACGGGGCGGGCTGAGCAGTTCTTC. This sequence encodes CASSLTGTTDTGRAEQFF.

The rearrangement links TRBV5-6 to TRBJ2-7; unclear D gene. Germline CDR1 and CDR2: SGHDT and YYEEEE. This CDR3 has 13 amino acids. The germline V and J ends were trimmed by 1 base and 2 bases, with 7 bases remaining between them. CDR3 residues: CASSLFRTYEQYF. The CDR3 DNA sequence: TGTGCCAGCAGCTTGTTCCGTACCTACGAGCAGTACTTC.

The CDR3 reads CASSLVVNTGELFF. In nucleotides, the CDR3 is TGTGCCAGCAGCTTGGTCGTGAACACCGGGGAGCTGTTTTTT. The chain uses TRBV5-5 and TRBJ2-2; no definite D call. The V end was cut by 0 bases, the J end by 1 base, with 4 bases between. Germline CDR1 reads SGHKS; CDR2 reads YYEKEE (reference sequence). This CDR3 has 14 amino acids.

The CDR3 sequence: CASSSPGTGLRGPIYEQYF. DNA for the CDR3: TGCGCCAGCAGCTCCCCCGGGACAGGGCTTCGGGGTCCGATCTACGAGCAGTACTTC. J is TRBJ2-7 and V is TRBV5-1, with 9 positions matching TRBD1. Germline lookup yields CDR1 SGHRS and CDR2 YFSETQ. The CDR3 runs 19 residues. The trim removed 3 bases at V and 3 bases at J, leaving 19 bases unmatched.

The chain uses TRBV7-4 and TRBJ2-4; the D gene is possibly TRBD1 (6 bases). Deletions cut 4 bases from V and 2 bases from J, with 15 bases between. The CDR3 has 16 amino acids. Germline CDR1 reads SGHVT; CDR2 reads SQSDAQ. CDR3 in amino acids: CASSSGQHHTKNIQYF. CDR3 nucleotide sequence: TGTGCCAGCAGCTCCGGACAGCACCATACCAAAAACATTCAGTACTTC.

The V gene is TRBV21-1, the J gene TRBJ1-5. TRBV21-1 is labeled a pseudogene. The CDR3 is 15 residues long. This CDR3 reads CASQTTESVSQPQHF. The CDR3 bases are TGTGCCAGCCAGACCACGGAATCGGTCAGTCAGCCCCAGCATTTT.